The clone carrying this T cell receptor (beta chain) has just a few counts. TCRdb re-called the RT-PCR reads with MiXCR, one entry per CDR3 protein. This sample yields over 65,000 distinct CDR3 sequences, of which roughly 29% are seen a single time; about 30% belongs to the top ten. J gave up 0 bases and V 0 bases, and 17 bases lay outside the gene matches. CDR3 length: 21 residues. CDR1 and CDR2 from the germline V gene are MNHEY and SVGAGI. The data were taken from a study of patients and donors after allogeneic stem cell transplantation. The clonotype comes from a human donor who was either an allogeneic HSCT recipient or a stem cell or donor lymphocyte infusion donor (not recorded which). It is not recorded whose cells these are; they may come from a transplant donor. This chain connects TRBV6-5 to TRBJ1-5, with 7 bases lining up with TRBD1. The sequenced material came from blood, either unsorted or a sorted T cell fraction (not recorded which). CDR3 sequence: CASSYSLPGTEKFYSNQPQHF. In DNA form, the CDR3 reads TGTGCCAGCAGTTACTCTTTACCCGGGACAGAAAAATTTTATAGCAATCAGCCCCAGCATTTT.